The 23 T cell receptor beta chains below come from one sample, sequenced in a study of cytomegalovirus exposure and HLA in healthy donors. Vbeta (60) and Jbeta (13) primers were used in the PCR. Sequencing used immunoSEQ multiplex PCR; TCRdb keeps in-frame clones, though not all of them. The table records approximately 200,000 clones, around 79% of them present only once. The sequenced sample consisted of PBMCs. Every receptor here comes from a girl aged 5-17 years in good health and CMV-seropositive.

The chain uses TRBV29-1 and TRBJ2-3; TRBD2 is a possible D gene (5 bases). The germline gives CDR1 SQVTM, CDR2 ANQGSEA. The CDR3 loop spans 12 amino acids. Trimming stripped 7 bases from V and 7 bases from J, with 15 bases between. In DNA, the CDR3 is TGCAGCGGCCTCCGAGAGGGAAATACGCAGTATTTT. As protein: CSGLREGNTQYF.

This chain links TRBV10-1 with TRBJ2-3; 11 nucleotides agree with TRBD2. This CDR3 comprises 15 residues. The V gene's germline CDR1 is WNHNN and CDR2 SYGVQD (reference sequence). The J segment lost 4 bases and the V segment lost 4 bases, leaving 4 bases of the junction unmatched. The CDR3 sequence is CASSGLAGGSDTQYF. For the CDR3, the DNA is TGCGCCAGCAGTGGTCTAGCGGGGGGATCAGATACGCAGTATTTT.

The rearrangement joins TRBV27 to TRBJ1-6, with TRBD1 matching 9 bases. Germline assignment: CDR1 MNHEY and CDR2 SMNVEV (reference sequence). The CDR3 has 16 amino acids. V was clipped by 0 bases and J by 9 bases; unmatched bases: 6. CDR3 DNA sequence: TGTGCCAGCAGTTTATCGCGGGACAGGGCTCTTTCACCCCTCCACTTT. Translation gives CASSLSRDRALSPLHF.

This clone occurred once. The genes are TRBV4-2 and TRBJ2-3; possibly TRBD2 for D (7 bases). This CDR3 region has 16 residues. CDR1 and CDR2 from the germline V gene are LGHNA and YNFKEQ. The germline V and J ends were trimmed by 4 bases and 2 bases, with 16 bases remaining between them. DNA for the CDR3: TGTGCCAGCAGCCCGGTAGGGGGGGGCGACACAGATACGCAGTATTTT. As protein: CASSPVGGGDTDTQYF.

This chain joins TRBV25-1 and TRBJ2-5; 8 positions agree with TRBD2. CDR3 length: 17 amino acids. Germline trimming cut 7 bases from V and 5 bases from J; bases unmatched to any gene: 18. Looked up from germline, CDR1 is MGHDK and CDR2 is SYGVNS. CDR3 coding DNA: TGTGCCAGCACCCCAGGACTAGCTCCTACTCCACAGGAGACCCAGTACTTC. As protein: CASTPGLAPTPQETQYF.

In its sample, this clone was seen a few times. V usage is TRBV6-1 and J usage is TRBJ1-4; no clear D gene. The germline V and J ends were trimmed by 8 bases and 5 bases, with 15 bases remaining between them. The CDR3 contains 14 residues. Germline CDR1 MNHNS, CDR2 SASEGT. CDR3 loop: CASQKTIQNEKLFF. The CDR3 coding sequence is TGTGCCAGCCAAAAGACAATTCAAAATGAAAAACTGTTTTTT.

V is TRBV5-6 and J is TRBJ1-1; D uncertain. Germline loops: CDR1 SGHDT, CDR2 YYEEEE. Trimming pared 2 bases from V and 10 bases from J, leaving 12 bases between. The CDR3 runs 12 residues. The CDR3 region has the DNA TGTGCCAGCAGCTTACAGTGGTCAGGAGCTTTCTTT. Its translation: CASSLQWSGAFF.

J is TRBJ2-3 and V is TRBV5-6; D gene ambiguous. This CDR3 has 12 residues. CDR1 and CDR2 (germline): SGHDT, YYEEEE. Trimming left V 4 bases short and J 2 bases short, with 5 bases between. Here the CDR3 DNA reads TGTGCCAGCAGCCTCCCCACAGATACGCAGTATTTT. It is translated as CASSLPTDTQYF.

DNA for the CDR3: TGCGCCAGCAGCCAAGATGCGGGGACAGGGAGCTACGAGCAGTACTTC. Protein: CASSQDAGTGSYEQYF. The chain recombines TRBV4-3 with TRBJ2-7; TRBD1 matches 9 bases. The CDR3 length is 16 residues. J lost 3 bases, V lost 0 bases, and 6 bases had no gene match. CDR1 and CDR2 (germline): LGHNA, YSLEER.

This chain joins TRBV19 and TRBJ1-6, with D perhaps TRBD1 (5 bases). From germline, CDR1 is LNHDA and CDR2 SQIVND (reference sequence). Trimming took 7 bases from V and 13 from J, leaving 17 bases between them. CDR3 length: 13 residues. CDR3 coding DNA: TGTGCCAGTACCTACTCCAGGGCCGAGCCCCTCCACTTT. Residues: CASTYSRAEPLHF. Drawing the rest from reference TRBV19 and TRBJ1-6, the complete variable domain is DGGITQSPKYLFRKEGQNVTLSCEQNLNHDAMYWYRQDPGQGLRLIYYSQIVNDFQKGDIAEGYSVSREKKESFPLTVTSAQKNPTAFYLCASTYSRAEPLHFGNGTRLTVT.

This rearrangement joins TRBV10-3 to TRBJ2-7; D might be TRBD1 (7 bases). Trimming took 4 bases from V and 1 from J, leaving 14 bases between them. Germline assignment: CDR1 ENHRY and CDR2 SYGVKD. This CDR3 is built from 15 residues. CDR3 DNA sequence: TGTGCCATCAGTGGACAGGGAGGCGTATCCTACGAGCAGTACTTC. This translates into CAISGQGGVSYEQYF.

The chain uses TRBV5-4 and TRBJ2-1, with 9 nucleotides matching TRBD2. Germline V gives CDR1 SGHNT, CDR2 YYREEE (reference sequence). The CDR3 totals 14 residues. Trimming took 5 bases from V and 4 from J; bases not matched to a gene: 4. CDR3 loop: CASRAGGEYNEQFF. The CDR3 DNA sequence: TGTGCCAGCAGGGCGGGGGGGGAGTACAATGAGCAGTTCTTC.

This clone appeared a single time. The gene calls are TRBV18 and TRBJ1-4; D is possibly TRBD1 (6 bases). Germline CDR1 is KGHSH and CDR2 is LQKENI. This CDR3 is built from 21 residues. Trimming removed 1 base at V and 8 bases at J, with 32 bases between. The CDR3 sequence: CASSPRGGAPVPTPVAEKLFF. CDR3 bases: TGTGCCAGCTCACCACGCGGGGGGGCCCCGGTCCCCACCCCGGTAGCCGAAAAACTGTTTTTT.

The chain has TRBV9 and TRBJ2-1; 8 nucleotides agree with TRBD2. J gave up 2 bases and V 3 bases, and 4 bases lay outside the gene matches. The CDR3 is made up of 15 amino acids. Germline CDR1 reads SGDLS; CDR2 reads YYNGEE. The CDR3 here is CASSGSAGAYNEQFF. DNA for the CDR3: TGTGCCAGCAGCGGGTCAGCGGGGGCCTACAATGAGCAGTTCTTC. Together with reference TRBV9 and TRBJ2-1, the CDR3 gives the full variable domain: DSGVTQTPKHLITATGQRVTLRCSPRSGDLSVYWYQQSLDQGLQFLIQYYNGEERAKGNILERFSAQQFPDLHSELNLSSLELGDSALYFCASSGSAGAYNEQFFGPGTRLTVL.

This chain uses TRBV5-1 with TRBJ2-5; 15 bases are shared with TRBD2. From germline, CDR1 is SGHRS and CDR2 YFSETQ. The trim removed 4 bases at V and 0 bases at J, leaving 13 bases unmatched. The CDR3 runs to 20 residues. DNA for the CDR3: TGCGCCAGCAGCACCAGCCCCGGACTAGCGGGGGGGCTTTACCAAGAGACCCAGTACTTC. This codes for CASSTSPGLAGGLYQETQYF. Full variable domain (missing parts from reference TRBV5-1 and TRBJ2-5): KAGVTQTPRYLIKTRGQQVTLSCSPISGHRSVSWYQQTPGQGLQFLFEYFSETQRNKGNFPGRFSGRQFSNSRSEMNVSTLELGDSALYLCASSTSPGLAGGLYQETQYFGPGTRLLVL.

The table lists this clone with a count of one. The chain recombines TRBV6-4 with TRBJ2-7; a possible D gene is TRBD1 (5 bases). Per germline, CDR1 MRHNA and CDR2 SNTAGT. V lost 4 bases, J lost 6 bases, and 10 bases lay in between. CDR3 length equals 12 residues. CDR3 sequence: CASSGQGCEQYF. In DNA form, the CDR3 reads TGTGCCAGCAGTGGGCAGGGATGCGAGCAGTACTTC.

In DNA form, the CDR3 reads TGTGCCAGCAGCTTAGCTGATTCTAGCGGAGAGACCCAGTACTTC. Amino acid sequence: CASSLADSSGETQYF. The V gene is TRBV11-3, the J gene TRBJ2-5; 7 nucleotides align to TRBD2. The germline CDR1 and CDR2 sequences are SGHNT and YENEEA. The V segment lost 1 base and the J segment 4 bases; nucleotides outside the gene matches: 6. This CDR3 spans 15 amino acids.

The chain uses TRBV9 and TRBJ2-1; D unclear. Trimming cost V 2 bases and J 0 bases, with 12 bases left between them. Looked up from germline, CDR1 is SGDLS and CDR2 is YYNGEE. The CDR3 consists of 16 residues. This CDR3 is CASSVPRPSSYNEQFF. The CDR3 DNA reads as TGTGCCAGCAGCGTCCCCAGGCCGAGCTCCTACAATGAGCAGTTCTTC.

This clone was counted between two and nine times. The chain has TRBV6-1 and TRBJ2-7; the match to TRBD2 covers 7 bases. V shed 5 bases and J 5 bases; nucleotides not matched to a gene: 9. This CDR3 has 14 amino acids. The germline V gene encodes CDR1 MNHNS and CDR2 SASEGT. The CDR3, as DNA: TGTGCCAGCAGTTCCGCGGGAGCAGTCCACGAGCAGTACTTC. It codes for CASSSAGAVHEQYF.

This sequence joins TRBV7-7 and TRBJ2-7, with a tentative D call TRBD1 (8 bases). V was pared by 4 bases and J by 3 bases, with 19 bases between. The CDR3 extends over 16 amino acids. CDR1 and CDR2 (germline): SSHAT, FNYEAQ (reference sequence). In DNA, the CDR3 is TGTGCCAGCAGCTCCCCAGGGGGCGGGGGTTTCTACGAGCAGTACTTC. Translating gives CASSSPGGGGFYEQYF.

V and J are TRBV10-1 and TRBJ2-7; D gene ambiguous. V shed 0 bases and J shed 2 bases, with 8 bases lying between them. Germline CDR1 WNHNN, CDR2 SYGVQD (reference sequence). This CDR3 has 14 amino acids. Written as DNA, the CDR3 is TGCGCCAGCAGTGAGTCGGGCAATACCTACGAGCAGTACTTC. Amino acid sequence: CASSESGNTYEQYF.

The chain joins TRBV27 to TRBJ2-3, with a weak D call TRBD2 (5 bases). Germline CDR1 is MNHEY and CDR2 is SMNVEV (reference sequence). This CDR3 contains 14 residues. The V gene lost 6 bases and the J gene lost 8 bases, with 18 bases spanning the gap. The CDR3, as DNA: TGTGCCAGCAGCCCCACCCAAGCGGCCACTACGCAGTATTTT. Translated: CASSPTQAATTQYF.

This clone was detected only once. The J gene is TRBJ2-7, the V gene TRBV30, with TRBD1 matching over 7 bases. CDR3 length: 15 residues. V shed 0 bases and J 2 bases; nucleotides not matched to a gene: 7. CDR1 and CDR2 from the germline V gene are GTSNPN and SVGIG (reference sequence). In nucleotides, the CDR3 is TGTGCCTGGAGTGTAACCGGGACAGCAACCTACGAGCAGTACTTC. It is translated as CAWSVTGTATYEQYF.